Listed below are T cell receptor beta chains from one sample, sequenced in a study of T-cell memory formation after mild COVID-19. TCRdb redid the calling of the 5' RACE reads with MiXCR, one entry per CDR3 protein. The profile shows under 600,000 distinct CDR3 sequences, approximately 21% of them singletons. Material for sequencing was PBMCs or a T cell subset sorted from them (not recorded which). The source of these receptors is an adult woman who had mild COVID-19 (a few samples of this study predate the infection). Cell type and time point are not known. The CDR3 runs from the conserved cysteine through the conserved F or W. Fields, in order: CDR3 protein, CDR3 DNA, D gene, J gene, V gene, clone size. The D gene is left open where the match is weak. Size is stated for part of the rows, as once, few or many counts, or as a class when the clone is expanded.

CDR3: CATSMPSHISNQPQHF; DNA: TGTGCCACCAGCATGCCGTCCCATATTAGCAATCAGCCCCAGCATTTT; D: -; J: TRBJ1-5; V: TRBV15; size: -
CDR3: CASSPWTGRSYEQYF; DNA: TGTGCCAGCAGTCCGTGGACAGGACGATCCTACGAGCAGTACTTC; D: TRBD1; J: TRBJ2-7; V: TRBV27; size: -
CDR3: CASSGGQGAGGTEAFF; DNA: TGTGCCAGCAGCGGCGGACAGGGGGCAGGGGGTACTGAAGCTTTCTTT; D: TRBD1; J: TRBJ1-1; V: TRBV9; size: -
CDR3: CATTGHSNQPQHF; DNA: TGTGCCACTACAGGACATAGCAATCAGCCCCAGCATTTT; D: -; J: TRBJ1-5; V: TRBV15; size: -
CDR3: CASSFIAGRAIDTQYF; DNA: TGTGCCAGCAGCTTTATAGCGGGACGGGCAATAGATACGCAGTATTTT; D: TRBD2; J: TRBJ2-3; V: TRBV7-2; size: -
CDR3: CASSQGPIGNEQFF; DNA: TGCGCCAGCAGCCAAGGACCCATTGGCAATGAGCAGTTCTTC; D: -; J: TRBJ2-1; V: TRBV4-1; size: few
CDR3: CASSQVGNTGGGELFF; DNA: TGCGCCAGCAGCCAAGTTGGGAATACCGGTGGGGGGGAGCTGTTTTTT; D: -; J: TRBJ2-2; V: TRBV4-1; size: few
CDR3: CASSPTRTALYEQYF; DNA: TGTGCCAGCAGCCCGACGAGGACAGCTCTCTACGAGCAGTACTTC; D: -; J: TRBJ2-7; V: TRBV7-6; size: few
CDR3: CASSLAGLVDEQFF; DNA: TGTGCCAGCAGCTTAGCGGGACTAGTCGATGAGCAGTTCTTC; D: TRBD2; J: TRBJ2-1; V: TRBV7-2; size: -
CDR3: CASSQDGTASGANVLTF; DNA: TGTGCCAGCAGCCAAGATGGGACAGCTTCTGGGGCCAACGTCCTGACTTTC; D: TRBD1; J: TRBJ2-6; V: TRBV3-1; size: few
CDR3: CASSQERGGANTDTQYF; DNA: TGCGCCAGCAGCCAGGAACGCGGGGGGGCCAACACAGATACGCAGTATTTT; D: TRBD2; J: TRBJ2-3; V: TRBV4-1; size: -
CDR3: CASSMGKGPIGQYF; DNA: TGTGCCAGCAGTATGGGAAAGGGTCCTATCGGGCAGTACTTC; D: -; J: TRBJ2-7; V: TRBV12-3/TRBV12-4; size: -
CDR3: CASSPRGAGGWETQYF; DNA: TGTGCCAGCTCCCCCCGAGGAGCGGGGGGCTGGGAGACCCAGTACTTC; D: TRBD2; J: TRBJ2-5; V: TRBV12-3/TRBV12-4; size: few
CDR3: CASSPSPGGETQYF; DNA: TGTGCCAGCAGCCCCAGTCCAGGGGGAGAGACCCAGTACTTC; D: TRBD1; J: TRBJ2-5; V: TRBV2; size: -